One and the same sample provided the 26 T cell receptor beta chains below, sequenced in a study of blood T cell repertoires in COVID-19. Sequencing was performed with immunoSEQ multiplex PCR; in TCRdb, only in-frame clones are kept and a portion is missing. The sample has about 240,000 clones; over 75% are singletons. The sequencing sample was made of peripheral blood. The source of these receptors is a man aged 25 to 40 who had recovered from COVID-19.

The sample holds one count of this clone. V is TRBV5-5 and J is TRBJ2-5, with 9 bases lining up with TRBD1. This CDR3 contains 15 residues. V was clipped by 0 bases and J by 5 bases; unmatched bases: 5. Germline CDR1 SGHKS, CDR2 YYEKEE (reference sequence). CDR3 nucleotides: TGTGCCAGCAGCTTGGAAGGGACAGGGTGGGAGACCCAGTACTTC. Protein: CASSLEGTGWETQYF. The entire variable domain, with the rest obtained from reference TRBV5-5 and TRBJ2-5, is as follows: DAGVTQSPTHLIKTRGQQVTLRCSPISGHKSVSWYQQVLGQGPQFIFQYYEKEERGRGNFPDRFSARQFPNYSSELNVNALLLGDSALYLCASSLEGTGWETQYFGPGTRLLVL.

The chain uses TRBV9 and TRBJ1-1; no definite D call. The V gene's germline CDR1 is SGDLS and CDR2 YYNGEE. The CDR3 spans 13 residues. Between the trimmed V and J ends, which lost 0 bases and 3 bases, there was a span of 6 bases. CDR3 sequence (DNA): TGTGCCAGCAGCGTAGCTCAGGACACTGAAGCTTTCTTT. Its translation is CASSVAQDTEAFF.

The sample holds one count of this clone. The J gene is TRBJ1-1, the V gene TRBV28; 9 bases line up with TRBD1. Germline V gene data show CDR1 as MDHEN and CDR2 as SYDVKM. With 5 bases clipped from V and 7 bases from J, the junction kept 8 bases outside the gene matches. The CDR3 covers 14 residues. For the CDR3, the DNA is TGTGCCAGCAGTCTACCGGGACAGGGCTTTGAAGCTTTCTTT. Amino acids: CASSLPGQGFEAFF.

The chain is built from TRBV6-5 and TRBJ1-5, with D possibly being TRBD1 (5 bases). The CDR3 is 14 residues long. The V and J ends lost 8 bases and 4 bases respectively, with 15 bases between them. Germline V gives CDR1 MNHEY, CDR2 SVGAGI. The CDR3 sequence: CASFQGQTNQPQHF. The CDR3 DNA reads as TGTGCCAGCTTCCAAGGACAAACTAATCAGCCCCAGCATTTT.

This clone showed up just once. The chain has TRBV18 and TRBJ1-6; maybe TRBD1 (6 bases). There are 17 residues in the CDR3. V lost 2 bases and J lost 8, with 19 bases in between. Germline V gives CDR1 KGHSH, CDR2 LQKENI. CDR3 in amino acids: CASSPTPAGGQDSPLHF. The CDR3 bases are TGTGCCAGCTCACCAACACCGGCGGGGGGCCAAGATTCACCCCTCCACTTT.

The CDR3 region has the DNA TGTGCCAGCAGCACCGGGACTAGCGGGAGCAATGAGCAGTTCTTC. Translated, it gives CASSTGTSGSNEQFF. The V call is TRBV6-8, the J call TRBJ2-1, with 14 bases identical to TRBD2. Losses at the gene ends were 6 bases for V and 6 bases for J; bases not matched to a gene: 4. The germline gives CDR1 MNHGY, CDR2 SAAAGT. This CDR3 is 15 amino acids long.

The chain joins TRBV3-1 (or the pseudogene TRBV3-2) to TRBJ2-2; 8 positions match TRBD2. This CDR3 contains 16 residues. Germline CDR1 LGHDT, CDR2 YNNKEL (reference sequence). V lost 0 bases and J lost 3; bases outside the gene matches: 3. The CDR3 here is CASSQDGGVDTGELFF. Written as DNA, the CDR3 is TGTGCCAGCAGCCAAGACGGGGGGGTGGACACCGGGGAGCTGTTTTTT.

V usage is TRBV5-1 and J usage is TRBJ2-1, with 8 bases lining up with TRBD1. Per the germline V gene, CDR1 is SGHRS and CDR2 is YFSETQ. The V segment lost 7 bases and the J segment 8 bases; nucleotides outside the gene matches: 8. CDR3 size: 13 residues. The chain's CDR3 is CASGRTGSDEQFF. The CDR3 region has the DNA TGCGCCAGCGGCCGGACAGGGAGTGATGAGCAGTTCTTC.

V and J are TRBV7-9 and TRBJ1-1, with a weak D call TRBD1 (5 bases). The V and J ends lost 5 bases and 3 bases respectively, with 10 bases between them. CDR3 length: 13 residues. Germline CDR1 is SEHNR and CDR2 is FQNEAQ (reference sequence). The CDR3 nucleotides are TGTGCCAGCAGCCCACCAGGGTACACTGAAGCTTTCTTT. It encodes CASSPPGYTEAFF.

The V gene is TRBV5-1, the J gene TRBJ1-2; possibly TRBD1 for D (5 bases). The CDR3 is made up of 14 amino acids. The V gene's germline CDR1 is SGHRS and CDR2 YFSETQ. The V end was cut by 7 bases, the J end by 7 bases, with 20 bases between. The CDR3 coding sequence is TGCGCCAGCGAGTTAGGGGCTGGGTCCTCTGGCTACACCTTC. Protein product: CASELGAGSSGYTF. The full variable domain, completed using reference TRBV5-1 and TRBJ1-2, is KAGVTQTPRYLIKTRGQQVTLSCSPISGHRSVSWYQQTPGQGLQFLFEYFSETQRNKGNFPGRFSGRQFSNSRSEMNVSTLELGDSALYLCASELGAGSSGYTFGSGTRLTVV.

This rearrangement joins TRBV3-1 (or the pseudogene TRBV3-2) to TRBJ1-1; D not certain. V lost 4 bases and J 4 bases, leaving 13 bases between the germline ends. CDR1 is LGHDT and CDR2 is YNNKEL in the germline V gene (reference sequence). This CDR3 region has 14 residues. CDR3 sequence: CASSPRGLFTEAFF. The CDR3 region has the DNA TGTGCCAGCAGCCCCCGAGGTCTTTTCACTGAAGCTTTCTTT.

The V and J genes are TRBV5-1 and TRBJ2-3, with 7 bases matching TRBD1. This CDR3 contains 16 residues. V trimming: 2 bases; J trimming: 0 bases; junction bases outside the gene matches: 6. Germline assignment: CDR1 SGHRS and CDR2 YFSETQ. The CDR3 nucleotides are TGCGCCAGCAGCTTTAGGGCGGACAGGAGCACAGATACGCAGTATTTT. Protein: CASSFRADRSTDTQYF.

The chain couples TRBV18 to TRBJ2-1, with 9 bases lining up with TRBD1. CDR3 size: 15 residues. CDR1 and CDR2 (germline): KGHSH, LQKENI. V trimming: 4 bases; J trimming: 8 bases; junction bases outside the gene matches: 9. CDR3 coding DNA: TGTGCCAGCTCACTATCTGGACAGGGGAGCGATGAGCAGTTCTTC. As protein: CASSLSGQGSDEQFF. The full variable domain, with the rest looked up from reference TRBV18 and TRBJ2-1, is NAGVMQNPRHLVRRRGQEARLRCSPMKGHSHVYWYRQLPEEGLKFMVYLQKENIIDESGMPKERFSAEFPKEGPSILRIQQVVRGDSAAYFCASSLSGQGSDEQFFGPGTRLTVL.

This chain joins TRBV4-2 and TRBJ2-2, with D perhaps TRBD1 (5 bases). Trimming cost V 2 bases and J 1 base, with 8 bases left between them. The CDR3 extends over 15 amino acids. The germline V gene encodes CDR1 LGHNA and CDR2 YNFKEQ. The DNA for the CDR3 is TGTGCCAGCAGCCAATACCAGGGGAACACCGGGGAGCTGTTTTTT. This codes for CASSQYQGNTGELFF.

The chain joins TRBV27 to TRBJ1-1, with 9 bases fitting TRBD1. Germline-derived CDR1 and CDR2 are MNHEY and SMNVEV (reference sequence). The trim removed 7 bases at V and 0 bases at J, leaving 6 bases unmatched. The CDR3 runs to 15 residues. The CDR3 nucleotides read TGTGCCAGCACGCCGGGACAGGGTATGAACACTGAAGCTTTCTTT. It specifies CASTPGQGMNTEAFF.

This sequence joins TRBV7-2 and TRBJ2-7; no clear D. CDR1 SGHTA and CDR2 FQGNSA come from the germline V gene. The V and J ends lost 4 bases and 0 bases respectively, with 10 bases between them. This CDR3 contains 14 residues. In DNA form, the CDR3 reads TGTGCCAGCAGCTCCACCCACTTCTCCTACGAGCAGTACGTC. It translates to CASSSTHFSYEQYV.

This chain links TRBV6-5 with TRBJ2-1, with a tentative D call TRBD1 (7 bases). Germline V gives CDR1 MNHEY, CDR2 SVGAGI. Trimming shortened V by 6 bases and J by 10 bases, and 19 bases separated the two germline ends. The CDR3 is made up of 14 amino acids. CDR3: CASSPSTGAGEQFF. In nucleotides, the CDR3 is TGTGCCAGCAGCCCGAGCACAGGGGCGGGGGAGCAGTTCTTC.

J is TRBJ2-2 and V is TRBV4-1; TRBD1 matches at 7 bases. Unmatched junction bases numbered 1, after V lost 0 bases and J lost 0 bases. The CDR3 is 16 residues long. Germline values: CDR1 MGHRA, CDR2 YSYEKL. Here the CDR3 reads CASSQEGQANTGELFF. The CDR3, as DNA: TGCGCCAGCAGCCAAGAAGGACAGGCGAACACCGGGGAGCTGTTTTTT.

In its sample, this clone was seen once. J is TRBJ1-1 and V is TRBV10-2; D is possibly TRBD1 (6 bases). The V end was cut by 4 bases, the J end by 11 bases, with 14 bases between. This CDR3 has 12 amino acids. Germline CDR1 is WSHSY and CDR2 is SAAADI. CDR3 in amino acids: CASSGRTVAAFF. As DNA, the CDR3 is TGCGCCAGCAGTGGTCGGACAGTCGCCGCTTTCTTT.

The genes are TRBV18 and TRBJ2-2, with D possibly TRBD1 on 6 matching bases. Trimming cost V 6 bases and J 5 bases, with 16 bases left between them. Germline V gene lookup returns CDR1 KGHSH and CDR2 LQKENI. The CDR3 loop spans 15 amino acids. CDR3 nucleotide sequence: TGTGCCAGCTCCTTTACAGGGATTACGACCGGGGAGCTGTTTTTT. Its protein product is CASSFTGITTGELFF.

The chain links TRBV6-6 to TRBJ1-1; D call uncertain. Germline CDR1 is MNHNY and CDR2 is SVGAGI (reference sequence). This CDR3 contains 13 residues. V dropped 7 bases and J dropped 1 base, with 10 bases sitting between them. The CDR3 DNA sequence: TGTGCCAGCAAAGAAACAGAGAACACTGAAGCTTTCTTT. The encoded protein is CASKETENTEAFF.

This chain joins TRBV18 and TRBJ2-1, with 7 bases matching TRBD2. Germline loops: CDR1 KGHSH, CDR2 LQKENI. The CDR3 is made up of 16 amino acids. The ends lost 6 bases at V and 7 bases at J; junction bases unmatched: 15. The CDR3 DNA reads as TGTGCCAGCTCCACGTCCGGGACTGGGGGGGGGAATGAGCAGTTCTTC. Protein sequence: CASSTSGTGGGNEQFF.

J is TRBJ1-4 and V is TRBV5-1; tentatively, D is TRBD1 (5 bases). V was cut by 3 bases and J by 0 bases, with 9 bases left in between. The CDR3 contains 15 residues. CDR1 SGHRS and CDR2 YFSETQ come from the germline V gene. CDR3 sequence: CASSSGVATNEKLFF. The CDR3, as DNA: TGCGCCAGCAGCTCGGGGGTTGCAACTAATGAAAAACTGTTTTTT.

The J gene is TRBJ1-2, the V gene TRBV7-9; no clear D. The CDR3 has 15 amino acids. Germline lookup yields CDR1 SEHNR and CDR2 FQNEAQ (reference sequence). Deletions cut 0 bases from V and 7 bases from J, with 15 bases between. In nucleotides, the CDR3 is TGTGCCAGCAGCTTAGCGCAACGGGTTTTAACTGGCTACACCTTC. It codes for CASSLAQRVLTGYTF.

The V call is TRBV2, the J call TRBJ1-1, with D unresolved. The CDR3 has 14 amino acids. Per germline, CDR1 SNHLY and CDR2 FYNNEI. V was trimmed by 3 bases and J by 1 base, leaving 9 bases between them. The CDR3 bases are TGTGCCAGCAGTGAGCACAGACCGAACACTGAAGCTTTCTTT. As protein: CASSEHRPNTEAFF.

The chain is built from TRBV5-1 and TRBJ2-1; perhaps TRBD2 as D (7 bases). The CDR3 contains 16 residues. With 1 base removed from V and 7 bases from J, the gap between germline ends came to 18 bases. Germline V gene data show CDR1 as SGHRS and CDR2 as YFSETQ. Here the CDR3 reads CASSLRGGGAGNEQFF. CDR3 in DNA: TGCGCCAGCAGCTTGAGGGGAGGGGGGGCCGGTAATGAGCAGTTCTTC.